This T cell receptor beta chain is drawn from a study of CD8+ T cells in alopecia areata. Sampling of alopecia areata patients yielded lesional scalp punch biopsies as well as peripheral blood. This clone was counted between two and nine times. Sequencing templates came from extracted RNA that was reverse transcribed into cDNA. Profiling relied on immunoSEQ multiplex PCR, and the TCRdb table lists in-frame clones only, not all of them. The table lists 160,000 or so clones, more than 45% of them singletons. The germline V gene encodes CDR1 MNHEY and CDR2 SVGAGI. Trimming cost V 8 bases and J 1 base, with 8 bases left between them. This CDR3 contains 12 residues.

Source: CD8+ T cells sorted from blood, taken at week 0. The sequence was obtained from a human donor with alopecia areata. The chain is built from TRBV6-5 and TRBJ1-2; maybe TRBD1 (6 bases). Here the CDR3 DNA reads TGTGCCAGCGGGACAAATAACTATGGCTACACCTTC. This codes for CASGTNNYGYTF.